The present T cell receptor beta chain was sequenced within a study of cytomegalovirus exposure and HLA in healthy donors. With 60 Vbeta and 13 Jbeta primers, the PCR was carried out. The method was immunoSEQ multiplex PCR; TCRdb's version includes in-frame clones alone and lacks a portion of them. The sample shows about 160,000 clones, roughly four fifths of them seen only once. Study-wide results and caveats: Trimming of TCR beta V- and J-genes showed a link, identified in a later analysis, to a missense DCLRE1C variant. A previous analysis found most TCR beta V segments productive roughly 90% or roughly 30% of the time. TCR beta sequences reportedly predicted most subjects' HLA-A and HLA-B alleles accurately.

V trimming: 5 bases; J trimming: 1 base; junction bases outside the gene matches: 9. Germline CDR1 reads SGHAT; CDR2 reads FQDESV (reference sequence). CDR3 size: 16 residues. Concerning this clone itself: The antigen is undetermined.

The source is a woman between 50 and 59 years old in good health and CMV-seropositive. The chain has TRBV11-1 and TRBJ2-5; TRBD1 agrees at 8 bases. Sequencing was performed on PBMCs. The CDR3 nucleotides read TGTGCCAGCAGCCCGACGGAACAGGGGGTCCAAGAGACCCAGTACTTC. This sequence encodes CASSPTEQGVQETQYF.